These 10 T cell receptor beta chains came from one sample sequenced in a study of shared clonotypes between healthy human individuals (dated by TCRdb to the early 2020s). The library was obtained by the immunoSEQ multiplex PCR assay. As stored in TCRdb, this immuneACCESS dataset retains in-frame rearrangements with V and J assigned. A fraction of the clones does not appear; measured against another copy, unresolved V genes explain less than half of the discrepancy, and the remainder lacks a known reason. The sample includes 2 million to 2.5 million clones, with under 97% observed a single time. The ten top clones hold roughly 0.13% of the sample. What was sequenced was naive CD4+ T cells sorted from blood. The cell subset or site tag for this specimen amounts to: CD45RA+ positively selected. The receptors derive from a man in his late teens or twenties in good health.

The chain employs TRBV6-1 and TRBJ2-5, with 9 bases fitting TRBD2. The V and J ends lost 8 bases and 2 bases, in that order; junction bases with no gene match: 9. CDR1 is MNHNS and CDR2 is SASEGT in the germline V gene. The CDR3 sequence is 15 residues long. The CDR3 protein is CASAGGRAGQETQYF. CDR3 coding DNA: TGTGCCAGCGCGGGGGGGAGGGCCGGACAAGAGACCCAGTACTTC.

The rearrangement links TRBV7-8 to TRBJ1-1; no firm D call. CDR1 and CDR2 from the germline V gene are SGHVS and FQNEAQ. The CDR3 spans 14 residues. Trimming shortened V by 1 base and J by 3 bases, and 9 bases separated the two germline ends. The CDR3 loop is CASSLVRVDTEAFF. Written as DNA, the CDR3 is TGTGCCAGCAGCTTAGTAAGGGTAGACACTGAAGCTTTCTTT.

The chain combines TRBV6-5 with TRBJ1-4, with 9 bases identical to TRBD1. Germline CDR1 reads MNHEY; CDR2 reads SVGAGI. With V trimmed by 6 bases and J by 6 bases, 5 bases remained unmatched. CDR3 length: 14 residues. The CDR3 loop is CASRNRGLYEKLFF. Written as DNA, the CDR3 is TGTGCCAGCAGAAACAGGGGGCTATATGAAAAACTGTTTTTT.

The rearrangement links TRBV25-1 to TRBJ2-3, with D tentatively TRBD1 (5 bases). Trimming removed 5 bases from V and 3 bases from J, with 9 bases in between. This CDR3 has 13 amino acids. Germline assignment: CDR1 MGHDK and CDR2 SYGVNS. Here the CDR3 DNA reads TGTGCCAGCAGTCCGACAGCGACAGATACGCAGTATTTT. This encodes CASSPTATDTQYF.

V is TRBV5-1 and J is TRBJ1-3, with TRBD1 matching 10 bases. V lost 3 bases and J lost 3; bases outside the gene matches: 3. The CDR3 is 15 amino acids. Germline CDR1 reads SGHRS; CDR2 reads YFSETQ. The CDR3 protein is CASSSGTGVGNTIYF. In nucleotides, the CDR3 is TGCGCCAGCAGCTCCGGGACAGGGGTTGGAAACACCATATATTTT. Full variable domain (missing parts from reference TRBV5-1 and TRBJ1-3): KAGVTQTPRYLIKTRGQQVTLSCSPISGHRSVSWYQQTPGQGLQFLFEYFSETQRNKGNFPGRFSGRQFSNSRSEMNVSTLELGDSALYLCASSSGTGVGNTIYFGEGSWLTVV.

The genes are TRBV7-2 and TRBJ2-5, with 7 bases aligning to TRBD2. CDR3 size: 17 residues. The junction had 11 bases not matched to a gene; V was cut back by 3 bases and J by 1 base. From germline, CDR1 is SGHTA and CDR2 FQGNSA. The CDR3 loop is CASSFRLALTSQETQYF. In DNA form, the CDR3 reads TGTGCCAGCAGCTTTAGACTAGCACTGACTAGCCAAGAGACCCAGTACTTC.

The chain uses TRBV7-3 and TRBJ1-6; weak D call: TRBD1 (5 bases). Germline CDR1 and CDR2: SGHTA and FQGTGA. V was shortened by 4 bases and J by 5 bases, with 6 bases between the two germline ends. This CDR3 spans 13 amino acids. In nucleotides, the CDR3 is TGTGCCAGCAGCTCAGGGAATAATTCACCCCTCCACTTT. This sequence encodes CASSSGNNSPLHF.

The chain couples TRBV7-2 to TRBJ1-5; D gene uncertain. Germline loops: CDR1 SGHTA, CDR2 FQGNSA. With 1 base removed from V and 4 bases from J, the gap between germline ends came to 8 bases. The CDR3 loop spans 14 amino acids. CDR3 sequence: CASSLVQLNQPQHF. The CDR3 region has the DNA TGTGCCAGCAGCTTAGTCCAACTAAATCAGCCCCAGCATTTT. Combining the CDR3 with reference TRBV7-2 and TRBJ1-5 gives the whole variable domain GAGVSQSPSNKVTEKGKDVELRCDPISGHTALYWYRQSLGQGLEFLIYFQGNSAPDKSGLPSDRFSAERTGGSVSTLTIQRTQQEDSAVYLCASSLVQLNQPQHFGDGTRLSIL.

The chain recombines TRBV27 with TRBJ1-2; TRBD1 matches 11 bases. V lost 7 bases and J lost 0; bases outside the gene matches: 13. This CDR3 contains 18 residues. Germline CDR1 MNHEY, CDR2 SMNVEV (reference sequence). CDR3 in amino acids: CASTHLGTGGDPNYGYTF. CDR3 in DNA: TGTGCCAGCACCCACCTCGGGACAGGGGGTGACCCTAACTATGGCTACACCTTC.

This sequence joins TRBV14 and TRBJ1-1, with D possibly TRBD1 on 6 matching bases. Germline V CDR1 and CDR2: SGHDN, FVKESK. Trimming removed 1 base from V and 3 bases from J, with 9 bases in between. CDR3 size: 14 residues. CDR3 region: CASSQAGAYTEAFF. The DNA for the CDR3 is TGTGCCAGCAGCCAAGCAGGGGCGTACACTGAAGCTTTCTTT.